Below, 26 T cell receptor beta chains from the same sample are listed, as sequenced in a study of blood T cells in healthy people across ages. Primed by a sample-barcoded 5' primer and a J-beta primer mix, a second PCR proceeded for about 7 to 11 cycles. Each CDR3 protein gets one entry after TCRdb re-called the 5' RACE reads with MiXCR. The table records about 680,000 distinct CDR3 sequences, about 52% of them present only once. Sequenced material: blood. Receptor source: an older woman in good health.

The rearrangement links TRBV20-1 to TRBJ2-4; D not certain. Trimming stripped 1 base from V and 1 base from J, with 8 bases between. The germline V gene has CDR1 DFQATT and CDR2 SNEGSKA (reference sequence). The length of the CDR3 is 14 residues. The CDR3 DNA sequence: TGCAGTGCTAGAGGCCTGGGGGCCAAAAACATTCAGTACTTC. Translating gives CSARGLGAKNIQYF.

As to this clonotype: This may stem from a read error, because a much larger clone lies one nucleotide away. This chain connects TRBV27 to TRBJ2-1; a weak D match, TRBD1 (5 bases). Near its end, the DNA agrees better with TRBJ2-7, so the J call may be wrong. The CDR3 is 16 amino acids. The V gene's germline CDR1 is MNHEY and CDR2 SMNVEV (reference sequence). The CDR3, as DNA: TGTGCCAGCAGTCATAAAACCTGGGGCTCCTACAATGAGCAGTACTTC. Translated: CASSHKTWGSYNEQYF.

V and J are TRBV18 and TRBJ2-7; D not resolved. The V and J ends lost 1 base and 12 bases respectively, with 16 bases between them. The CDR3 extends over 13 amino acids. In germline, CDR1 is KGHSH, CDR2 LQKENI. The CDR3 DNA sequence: TGTGCCAGCTCACCACTTCAACAAGAGACCCGGTACTTC. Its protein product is CASSPLQQETRYF.

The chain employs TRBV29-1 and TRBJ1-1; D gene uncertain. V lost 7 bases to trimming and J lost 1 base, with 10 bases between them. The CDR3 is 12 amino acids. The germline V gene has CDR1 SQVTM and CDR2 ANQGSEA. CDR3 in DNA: TGCAGCGGCGCGACGGGGAACACTGAAGCTTTCTTT. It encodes CSGATGNTEAFF.

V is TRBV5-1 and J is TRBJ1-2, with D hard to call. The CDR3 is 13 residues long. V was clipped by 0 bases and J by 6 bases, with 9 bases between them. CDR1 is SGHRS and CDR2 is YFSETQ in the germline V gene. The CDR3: CASSLGRHDGYTF. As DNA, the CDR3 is TGCGCCAGCAGCTTGGGCAGGCATGATGGCTACACCTTC. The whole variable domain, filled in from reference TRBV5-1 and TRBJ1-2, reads KAGVTQTPRYLIKTRGQQVTLSCSPISGHRSVSWYQQTPGQGLQFLFEYFSETQRNKGNFPGRFSGRQFSNSRSEMNVSTLELGDSALYLCASSLGRHDGYTFGSGTRLTVV.

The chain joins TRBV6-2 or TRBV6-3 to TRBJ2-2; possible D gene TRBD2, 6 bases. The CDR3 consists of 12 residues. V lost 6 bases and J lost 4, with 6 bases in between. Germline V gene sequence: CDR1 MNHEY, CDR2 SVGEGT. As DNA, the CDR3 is TGTGCCAGCAGGACTAGCACCGGGGAGCTGTTTTTT. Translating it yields CASRTSTGELFF.

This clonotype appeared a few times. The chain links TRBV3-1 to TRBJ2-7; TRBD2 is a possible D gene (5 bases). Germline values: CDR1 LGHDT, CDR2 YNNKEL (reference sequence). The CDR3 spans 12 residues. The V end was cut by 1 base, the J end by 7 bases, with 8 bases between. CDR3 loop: CASSQVRGEQYF. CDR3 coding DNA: TGTGCCAGCAGCCAAGTTCGAGGGGAGCAGTACTTC.

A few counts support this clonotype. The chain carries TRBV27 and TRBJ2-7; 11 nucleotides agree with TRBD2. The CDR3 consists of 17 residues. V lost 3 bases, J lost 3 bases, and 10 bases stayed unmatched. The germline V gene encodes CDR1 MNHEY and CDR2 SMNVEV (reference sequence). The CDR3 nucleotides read TGTGCCAGCAGTTTGCGTAGCGGGAGGGCTTTCGACTACGAGCAGTACTTC. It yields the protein CASSLRSGRAFDYEQYF.

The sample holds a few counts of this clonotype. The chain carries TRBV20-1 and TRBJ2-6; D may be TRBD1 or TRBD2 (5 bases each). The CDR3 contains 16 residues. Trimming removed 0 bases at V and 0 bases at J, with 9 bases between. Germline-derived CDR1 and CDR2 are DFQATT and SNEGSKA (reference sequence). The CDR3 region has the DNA TGCAGTGCTAGAGAGGGACGGTCCTCTGGGGCCAACGTCCTGACTTTC. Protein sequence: CSAREGRSSGANVLTF.

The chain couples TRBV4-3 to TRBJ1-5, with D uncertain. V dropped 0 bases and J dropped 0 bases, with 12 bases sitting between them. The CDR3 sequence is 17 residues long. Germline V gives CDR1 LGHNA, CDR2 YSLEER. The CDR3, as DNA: TGCGCCAGCAGCCAAGACGGGGAGCGGGGTAGCAATCAGCCCCAGCATTTT. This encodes CASSQDGERGSNQPQHF.

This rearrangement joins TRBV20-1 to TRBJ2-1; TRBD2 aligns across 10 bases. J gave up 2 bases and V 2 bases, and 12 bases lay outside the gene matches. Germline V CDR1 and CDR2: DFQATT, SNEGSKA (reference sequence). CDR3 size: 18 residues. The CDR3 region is CSARLAGASSGAYNEQFF. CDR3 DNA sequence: TGCAGTGCTAGACTAGCGGGAGCAAGTTCCGGCGCCTACAATGAGCAGTTCTTC.

The DNA for the CDR3 is TGTGCCAGCAGCCCCTGGACAGGGCTGCCCTACGAGCAGTACTTC. Its protein is CASSPWTGLPYEQYF. The chain recombines TRBV7-9 with TRBJ2-7; TRBD1 matches at 8 bases. V gave up 5 bases and J gave up 2 bases; unmatched junction bases: 8. Germline-derived CDR1 and CDR2 are SEHNR and FQNEAQ (reference sequence). The CDR3 runs 15 residues.

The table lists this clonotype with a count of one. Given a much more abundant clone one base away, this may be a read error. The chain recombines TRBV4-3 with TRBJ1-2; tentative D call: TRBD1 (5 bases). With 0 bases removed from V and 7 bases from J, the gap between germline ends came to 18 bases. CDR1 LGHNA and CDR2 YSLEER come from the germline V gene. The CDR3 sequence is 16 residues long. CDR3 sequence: CASSQDPAPRASGYTF. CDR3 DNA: TGCGCCAGCAGCCAAGACCCGGCCCCCAGGGCTTCTGGCTACACCTTC.

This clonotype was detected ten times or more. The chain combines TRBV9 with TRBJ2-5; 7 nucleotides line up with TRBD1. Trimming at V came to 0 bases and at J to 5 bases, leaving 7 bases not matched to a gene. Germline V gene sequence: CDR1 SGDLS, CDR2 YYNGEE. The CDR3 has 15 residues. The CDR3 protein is CASSVANGRGETQYF. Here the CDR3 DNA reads TGTGCCAGCAGCGTAGCTAATGGCAGGGGGGAGACCCAGTACTTC.

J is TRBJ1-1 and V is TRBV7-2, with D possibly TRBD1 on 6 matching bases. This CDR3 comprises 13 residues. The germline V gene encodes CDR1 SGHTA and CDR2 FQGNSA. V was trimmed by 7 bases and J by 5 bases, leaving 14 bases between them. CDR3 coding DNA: TGTGCCAGCACCGTGGGAGGGACAACTGAAGCTTTCTTT. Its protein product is CASTVGGTTEAFF.

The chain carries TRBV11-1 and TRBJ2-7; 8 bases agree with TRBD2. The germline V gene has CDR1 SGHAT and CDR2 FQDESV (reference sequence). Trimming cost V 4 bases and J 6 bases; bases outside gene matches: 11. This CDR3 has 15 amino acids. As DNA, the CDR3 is TGTGCCAGCAGCTCAAAGCCGGGAGGGCCACTCGAGCAGTACTTC. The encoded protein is CASSSKPGGPLEQYF.

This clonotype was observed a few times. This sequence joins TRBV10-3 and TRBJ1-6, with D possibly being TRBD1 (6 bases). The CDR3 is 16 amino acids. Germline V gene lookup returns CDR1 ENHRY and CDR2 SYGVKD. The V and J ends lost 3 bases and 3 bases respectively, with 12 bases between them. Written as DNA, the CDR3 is TGTGCCATCAGTGATGGCGGACAGATCTATAATTCACCCCTCCACTTT. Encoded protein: CAISDGGQIYNSPLHF.

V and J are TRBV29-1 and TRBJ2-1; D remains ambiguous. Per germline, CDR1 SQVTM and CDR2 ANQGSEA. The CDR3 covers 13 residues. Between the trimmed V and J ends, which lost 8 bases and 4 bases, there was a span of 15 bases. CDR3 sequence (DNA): TGCAGCTCCGACGGCGCGTCATACAATGAGCAGTTCTTC. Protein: CSSDGASYNEQFF.

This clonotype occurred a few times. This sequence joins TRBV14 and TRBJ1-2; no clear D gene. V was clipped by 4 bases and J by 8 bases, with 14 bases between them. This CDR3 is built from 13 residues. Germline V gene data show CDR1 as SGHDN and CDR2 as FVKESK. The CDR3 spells CASSPHRREGYTF. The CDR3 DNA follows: TGTGCCAGCAGCCCCCATCGACGGGAAGGCTACACCTTC.

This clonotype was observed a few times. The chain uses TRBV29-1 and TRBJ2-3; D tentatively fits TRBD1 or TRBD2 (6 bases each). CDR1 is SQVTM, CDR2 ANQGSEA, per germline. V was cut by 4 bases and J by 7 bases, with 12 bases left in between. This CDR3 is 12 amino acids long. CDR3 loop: CSVVIGGNTQYF. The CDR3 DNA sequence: TGCAGCGTTGTTATAGGGGGGAATACGCAGTATTTT.

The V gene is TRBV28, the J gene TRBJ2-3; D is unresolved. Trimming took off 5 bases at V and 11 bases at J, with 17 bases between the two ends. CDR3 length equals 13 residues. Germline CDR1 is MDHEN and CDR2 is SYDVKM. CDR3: CASSPLPRPGQYF. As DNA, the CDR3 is TGTGCCAGCAGTCCCCTACCTCGGCCCGGGCAGTATTTT.

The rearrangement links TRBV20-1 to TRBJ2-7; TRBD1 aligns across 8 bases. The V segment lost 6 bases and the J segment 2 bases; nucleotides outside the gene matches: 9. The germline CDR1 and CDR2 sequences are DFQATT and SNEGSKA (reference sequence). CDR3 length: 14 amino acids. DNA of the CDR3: TGCAGTGCCCCTCCAGGGGGCGCTCCCTACGAGCAGTACTTC. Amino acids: CSAPPGGAPYEQYF.

The chain's CDR3 is CASSPSSLGRELSHEQYF. CDR3 nucleotide sequence: TGTGCCAGCAGCCCCTCCTCTCTGGGACGCGAACTATCCCACGAGCAGTACTTC. The chain has TRBV7-2 and TRBJ2-7, with D tentatively TRBD1 or TRBD2 (5 bases each). This CDR3 has 18 amino acids. V lost 5 bases and J lost 5, with 28 bases in between. Looked up from germline, CDR1 is SGHTA and CDR2 is FQGNSA.

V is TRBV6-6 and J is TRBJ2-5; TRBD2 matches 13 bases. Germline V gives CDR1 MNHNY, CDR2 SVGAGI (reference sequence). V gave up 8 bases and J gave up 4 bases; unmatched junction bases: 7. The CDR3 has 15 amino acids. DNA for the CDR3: TGTGCCAGCGGGCGGACTAGCGGGAGTGGAGAGACCCAGTACTTC. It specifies CASGRTSGSGETQYF.

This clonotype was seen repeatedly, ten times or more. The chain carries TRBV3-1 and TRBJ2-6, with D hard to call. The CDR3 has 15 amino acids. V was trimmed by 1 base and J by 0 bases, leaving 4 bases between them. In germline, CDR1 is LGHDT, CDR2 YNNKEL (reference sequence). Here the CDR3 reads CASSQGTSGANVLTF. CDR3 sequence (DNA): TGTGCCAGCAGCCAAGGGACCTCTGGGGCCAACGTCCTGACTTTC.

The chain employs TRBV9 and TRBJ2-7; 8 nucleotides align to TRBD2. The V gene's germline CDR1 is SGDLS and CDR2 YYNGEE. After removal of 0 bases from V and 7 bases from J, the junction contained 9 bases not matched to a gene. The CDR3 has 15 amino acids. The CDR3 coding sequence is TGTGCCAGCAGCGTAGCGGGAGGGAACTACAATGAGCAGTACTTC. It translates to CASSVAGGNYNEQYF. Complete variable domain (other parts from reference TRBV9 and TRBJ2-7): DSGVTQTPKHLITATGQRVTLRCSPRSGDLSVYWYQQSLDQGLQFLIQYYNGEERAKGNILERFSAQQFPDLHSELNLSSLELGDSALYFCASSVAGGNYNEQYFGPGTRLTVT.